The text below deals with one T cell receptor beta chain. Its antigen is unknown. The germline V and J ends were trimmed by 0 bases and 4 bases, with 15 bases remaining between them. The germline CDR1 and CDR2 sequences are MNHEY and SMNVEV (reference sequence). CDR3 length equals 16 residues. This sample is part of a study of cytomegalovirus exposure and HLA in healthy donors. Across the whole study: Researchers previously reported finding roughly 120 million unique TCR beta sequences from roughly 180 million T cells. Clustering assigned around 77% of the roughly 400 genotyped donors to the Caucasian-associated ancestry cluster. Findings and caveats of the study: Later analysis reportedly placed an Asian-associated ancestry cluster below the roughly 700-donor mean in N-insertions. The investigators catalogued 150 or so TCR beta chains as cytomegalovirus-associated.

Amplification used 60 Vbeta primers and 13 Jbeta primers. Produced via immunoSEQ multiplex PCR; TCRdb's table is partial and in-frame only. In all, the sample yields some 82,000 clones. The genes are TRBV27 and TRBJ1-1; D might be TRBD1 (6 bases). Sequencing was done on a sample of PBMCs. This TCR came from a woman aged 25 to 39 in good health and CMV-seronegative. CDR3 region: CASSLSGTSPATEAFF. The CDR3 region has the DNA TGTGCCAGCAGTTTATCCGGGACATCCCCGGCCACTGAAGCTTTCTTT.